Listed below are T cell receptor beta chains from one sample, sequenced in a study of OX40 agonist ivuxolimab in advanced cancers. Sequencing used immunoSEQ multiplex PCR; TCRdb keeps in-frame clones, though not all of them. Of tens of thousands of clones listed, 84% are singletons. Source: CD4+ or CD8+ T cells sorted from blood, taken in a trial of the OX40 agonist ivuxolimab. The source is an adult with an advanced solid tumor such as melanoma, head and neck, liver or kidney cancer. Both conserved end residues are part of each CDR3. The D gene is left open where the match is weak. Only part of the rows carry a size: once, few, many, or a class if the clone is expanded.

j_call v_call clone_size d_call cdr3_aa cdr3_nt
TRBJ2-1 TRBV7-2 . . CASSLSSYNEQFF TGTGCCAGCAGCCTGAGCTCCTACAATGAGCAGTTCTTC
TRBJ2-7 TRBV5-1 . . CASFGSSYEQYF TGCGCCAGCTTCGGGAGTTCCTACGAGCAGTACTTC
TRBJ2-4 TRBV7-2 . TRBD1 CASSLPGQGGGIQYF TGTGCCAGCAGCCTCCCCGGACAGGGCGGCGGCATTCAGTACTTC
TRBJ2-2 TRBV7-2 . TRBD1 CASSSGGQGPGELFF TGTGCCAGCAGCTCGGGGGGACAGGGACCCGGGGAGCTGTTTTTT
TRBJ2-3 TRBV7-9 . . CASSLGWLPDGGDTQYF TGTGCCAGCAGCCTTGGATGGCTCCCGGACGGAGGAGATACGCAGTATTTT
TRBJ1-6 TRBV27 few . CASSLVASPLHF TGTGCCAGCAGTTTAGTGGCATCACCCCTCCACTTT
TRBJ1-1 TRBV6-5 . TRBD1 CASIQGAHTEAFF TGTGCCAGCATCCAGGGGGCGCATACTGAAGCTTTCTTT
TRBJ2-3 TRBV6-1 . TRBD2 CASRSGGAGDTQYF TGTGCCAGCAGGAGCGGGGGGGCGGGGGATACGCAGTATTTT
TRBJ1-4 TRBV5-4 . TRBD1 CASSAGTGGYEKLFF TGTGCCAGCAGCGCCGGGACAGGGGGATATGAAAAACTGTTTTTT
TRBJ1-1 TRBV11-1 . . CASSFSGPPGDTEAFF TGTGCCAGCAGCTTTTCTGGGCCCCCTGGGGACACTGAAGCTTTCTTT
TRBJ2-1 TRBV4-3 . TRBD1 CASSQLGQGDGSAYNEQFF TGCGCCAGCAGCCAACTGGGACAGGGGGACGGGAGCGCCTACAATGAGCAGTTCTTC
TRBJ1-5 TRBV10-2 . . CASRGPNQPQHF TGCGCCAGCAGGGGTCCAAATCAGCCCCAGCATTTT
TRBJ1-1 TRBV28 . . CASSIGQFKAFF TGTGCCAGCAGCATCGGTCAGTTTAAAGCTTTCTTT
TRBJ2-3 TRBV9 . . CASSAPGLGSTDTQYF TGTGCCAGCAGCGCCCCGGGACTGGGCTCCACAGATACGCAGTATTTT
TRBJ1-2 TRBV5-6 . . CASSLDRWSYGYTF TGTGCCAGCAGCCTTGACAGGTGGTCCTATGGCTACACCTTC
TRBJ1-2 TRBV28 . TRBD1 CASSNAPTGKATFNGYTF TGTGCCAGCAGTAATGCCCCGACAGGGAAAGCGACCTTCAATGGCTACACCTTC
TRBJ2-7 TRBV28 . TRBD2 CASSPELAGGSSYEQYF TGTGCCAGCAGTCCCGAGCTAGCGGGGGGAAGCTCCTACGAGCAGTACTTC
TRBJ1-1 TRBV7-9 . . CASSYVGTEAFF TGTGCCAGCAGCTACGTGGGCACTGAAGCTTTCTTT
TRBJ1-1 TRBV6-6 . . CASSYFRNTEAFF TGTGCCAGCAGTTACTTCCGGAACACTGAAGCTTTCTTT
TRBJ1-3 TRBV28 . . CASSSGLLSGNTIYF TGTGCCAGCAGCTCGGGACTCCTCTCTGGAAACACCATATATTTT
TRBJ2-5 TRBV7-9 . . CASSLVPGQETQYF TGTGCCAGCAGCTTAGTCCCAGGGCAAGAGACCCAGTACTTC
TRBJ1-3 TRBV10-3 . . CAISEPAGARSGNTIYF TGTGCCATCAGTGAGCCTGCTGGGGCACGGTCTGGAAACACCATATATTTT
TRBJ2-7 TRBV4-2 . TRBD1 CASSQGTGGKYEQYF TGTGCCAGCAGCCAAGGGACAGGGGGAAAGTACGAGCAGTACTTC
TRBJ1-2 TRBV14 . . CASSDLGLLGSGYTF TGTGCCAGCAGCGACTTGGGACTTCTCGGAAGTGGCTACACCTTC
TRBJ2-2 TRBV5-4 . . CASSQEVDSKGTGELFF TGTGCCAGCAGCCAGGAAGTAGATTCCAAGGGGACCGGGGAGCTGTTTTTT
TRBJ2-6 TRBV4-1 . . CASSQDETTGANVLTF TGCGCCAGCAGCCAAGATGAAACAACTGGGGCCAACGTCCTGACTTTC
TRBJ2-5 TRBV7-2 . . CASSLVAGEALGTQYF TGTGCCAGCAGCTTGGTGGCGGGTGAGGCGCTGGGGACCCAGTACTTC
TRBJ1-2 TRBV7-8 . TRBD1 CASSPGDRGYGYTF TGTGCCAGCAGCCCCGGGGACAGGGGCTATGGCTACACCTTC
TRBJ2-5 TRBV4-3 . . CASSQDTGLLGTQYF TGCGCCAGCAGCCAAGATACGGGGCTTCTCGGGACCCAGTACTTC
TRBJ2-7 TRBV7-3 . TRBD2 CASSLGRAGGTYEQYF TGTGCCAGCAGCCTGGGTCGAGCGGGGGGCACCTACGAGCAGTACTTC
TRBJ2-3 TRBV7-2 . . CASSASQDTQYF TGTGCCAGCAGCGCATCCCAAGATACGCAGTATTTT
TRBJ1-4 TRBV6-1 . . CASSEDGEQGEKLFF TGTGCCAGCAGTGAAGATGGTGAACAAGGGGAAAAACTGTTTTTT
TRBJ1-2 TRBV12-1 . . CASSGSTRAAPGTWAYGYTF TGTGCCAGCAGCGGATCGACGAGAGCAGCGCCAGGGACTTGGGCCTATGGCTACACCTTC
TRBJ2-1 TRBV5-1 . TRBD2 CASSLVPRSGGEQFF TGCGCCAGCAGCTTAGTTCCGAGGAGCGGGGGTGAGCAGTTCTTC
TRBJ2-5 TRBV10-2 . . CAAGEEEGETQYF TGCGCCGCGGGCGAGGAAGAGGGAGAGACCCAGTACTTC
TRBJ2-4 TRBV30 . . CAWSVRVAKNIQYF TGTGCCTGGAGTGTACGAGTAGCCAAAAACATTCAGTACTTC
TRBJ1-2 TRBV28 few . CASSFGASYGYTF TGTGCCAGCAGTTTTGGGGCTAGCTATGGCTACACCTTC
TRBJ2-7 TRBV30 . . CAWTQGGQEQYF TGTGCCTGGACCCAGGGGGGGCAAGAGCAGTACTTC
TRBJ1-5 TRBV19 . . CASTLKAGAVNQPQHF TGTGCCAGTACCCTAAAGGCGGGGGCCGTAAATCAGCCCCAGCATTTT
TRBJ1-2 TRBV5-1 . TRBD1 CASSWDGTGGSGYTF TGCGCCAGCAGCTGGGACGGAACAGGGGGCAGTGGCTACACCTTC
TRBJ2-5 TRBV7-9 . . CASSLAAQETQYF TGTGCCAGCAGCTTAGCGGCACAGGAGACCCAGTACTTC
TRBJ1-1 TRBV10-2 . . CASSDMSTTEAFF TGCGCCAGCAGTGATATGTCGACCACTGAAGCTTTCTTT